The clone carrying this T cell receptor beta chain was counted a few times. Its antigen is currently unknown. The CDR3 covers 14 residues. With 5 bases removed from V and 2 bases from J, the gap between germline ends came to 13 bases. Germline values: CDR1 LNHDA, CDR2 SQIVND (reference sequence). This entry belongs to a study of T-cell reconstitution after alpha-beta-depleted transplantation in children. Whole-study findings and limits: From surviving recipient T cells and thymic progenitors came the high day-60 TCRbeta diversity observed in some patients.

Preparation of the TCRbeta library involved a method that used unique molecular identifiers. In TCRdb, the PCR reads were re-called with MiXCR into one record per CDR3 protein. This sample carries a few hundred thousand distinct CDR3 sequences, 27% of them seen once, and the ten largest clones take just over 35%. This material consisted of PBMCs, taken before TCRalphabeta/CD19-depleted stem cell transplant. The chain combines TRBV19 with TRBJ2-7; D might be TRBD1 (5 bases). The sequence was collected from a boy under two years old with Wiskott-Aldrich syndrome, due to receive a stem cell transplant. The CDR3 coding sequence is TGTGCCAGTAGTGAAGCCCAGGGCCCCTACGAGCAGTACTTC. This codes for CASSEAQGPYEQYF. Together with reference TRBV19 and TRBJ2-7, the CDR3 gives the full variable domain: DGGITQSPKYLFRKEGQNVTLSCEQNLNHDAMYWYRQDPGQGLRLIYYSQIVNDFQKGDIAEGYSVSREKKESFPLTVTSAQKNPTAFYLCASSEAQGPYEQYFGPGTRLTVT.